The next 17 T cell receptor beta chains were all read from a single sample in a study of blood T cells in healthy people across ages. A second PCR of about 7 to 12 cycles used a sample-barcoded 5' primer and a J-beta primer mix. MiXCR was run by TCRdb on the 5' RACE reads, yielding one entry per CDR3 protein. The sample shows about 600,000 distinct CDR3 sequences, roughly 48% of them seen only once. Sequences were obtained from blood. The receptors come from a man older than 75 in good health.

This clonotype was recorded once. The chain recombines TRBV7-2 with TRBJ2-7; a possible D gene is TRBD2 (7 bases). Germline V CDR1 and CDR2: SGHTA, FQGNSA. V was shortened by 6 bases and J by 6 bases, with 27 bases between the two germline ends. This CDR3 spans 17 amino acids. The CDR3 region is CASRQTASRGLWGEQYF. In DNA, the CDR3 is TGTGCCAGCAGGCAAACCGCGTCGCGGGGGCTTTGGGGCGAGCAGTACTTC.

This clonotype occurred a few times. The chain recombines TRBV20-1 with TRBJ2-1, with 11 bases aligning to TRBD2. This CDR3 comprises 15 residues. Germline assignment: CDR1 DFQATT and CDR2 SNEGSKA (reference sequence). V gave up 5 bases and J gave up 6 bases; unmatched junction bases: 9. The CDR3 region has the DNA TGCAGTGCTTTTAGCGGGAGGGGTTGGGGCAATGAGCAGTTCTTC. Amino acid sequence: CSAFSGRGWGNEQFF.

To note about this clonotype: At one of its ends the junction is not consistent with the germline gene, which may arise from a read error. For the CDR3, the DNA is TGTGCCAGCAGCCCTGGCTCGGGACACTCTTACAATGAACAGTTCTTC. It is translated as CASSPGSGHSYNEQFF. The V gene is TRBV9, the J gene TRBJ2-1, with a tentative D call TRBD1 (6 bases). Germline values: CDR1 SGDLS, CDR2 YYNGEE. This CDR3 has 16 residues.

This clonotype was recorded at least ten times. The chain combines TRBV20-1 with TRBJ2-5; D uncertain. V was cut by 3 bases and J by 2 bases, with 7 bases left in between. Germline CDR1 reads DFQATT; CDR2 reads SNEGSKA (reference sequence). The CDR3 extends over 12 amino acids. CDR3 nucleotide sequence: TGCAGTGCTAGCTATGGACAAGAGACCCAGTACTTC. Translating it yields CSASYGQETQYF.

With respect to this clonotype: One end of the junction is discordant with germline, which a read error may explain. J is TRBJ2-7 and V is TRBV7-2; 11 bases map to TRBD2. CDR3 length: 17 amino acids. Germline lookup yields CDR1 SGHTA and CDR2 FQGNSA. CDR3 in DNA: TGTGCCAGCAGGTTAGCGGGAGGGCCCTCCCGACCCTACGAGCAGTACTTC. It codes for CASRLAGGPSRPYEQYF.

This clonotype was detected a few times. This chain connects TRBV12-3 or TRBV12-4 to TRBJ1-2, with D perhaps matching TRBD1 (6 bases). V shed 5 bases and J shed 5 bases, with 15 bases lying between them. The CDR3 runs 14 residues. The CDR3 sequence: CASSLGGPRYGYTF. The CDR3 DNA reads as TGTGCCAGCAGTCTTGGGGGCCCCCGTTATGGCTACACCTTC.

The chain has TRBV6-6 and TRBJ2-1; 9 bases agree with TRBD1. The J call is doubtful: the DNA matches TRBJ2-7 better. Looked up from germline, CDR1 is MNHNY and CDR2 is SVGAGI (reference sequence). There are 15 residues in the CDR3. This chain's CDR3 is CASSYGDRALNEQYF. CDR3 coding DNA: TGTGCCAGCAGTTACGGGGACAGGGCACTCAATGAGCAGTACTTC.

This clonotype was found a few times. The chain combines TRBV20-1 with TRBJ2-1; 8 positions agree with TRBD1. Germline assignment: CDR1 DFQATT and CDR2 SNEGSKA (reference sequence). This CDR3 is 12 amino acids long. V gave up 3 bases and J gave up 9 bases; unmatched junction bases: 4. In DNA, the CDR3 is TGCAGTGCTAGGGTCAGGGGGCGTGAGCAGTTCTTC. This gives the protein CSARVRGREQFF.

This clonotype showed up just a few times. The chain uses TRBV3-1 and TRBJ1-6; D uncertain. V was cut by 4 bases and J by 7 bases, with 11 bases left in between. CDR1 LGHDT and CDR2 YNNKEL come from the germline V gene (reference sequence). This CDR3 spans 14 amino acids. Here the CDR3 reads CASSLRTGNSPLHF. CDR3 bases: TGTGCCAGCAGCCTCCGGACCGGGAATTCACCCCTCCACTTT.

The chain combines TRBV20-1 with TRBJ2-3; no firm D call. Per the germline V gene, CDR1 is DFQATT and CDR2 is SNEGSKA (reference sequence). The CDR3 extends over 12 amino acids. Trimming pared 3 bases from V and 2 bases from J, leaving 6 bases between. This CDR3 reads CSARTYTDTQYF. DNA of the CDR3: TGCAGTGCTAGGACCTACACAGATACGCAGTATTTT.

This clonotype appeared a few times. The chain links TRBV27 to TRBJ2-7; TRBD2 matches 10 bases. This CDR3 has 14 residues. V lost 4 bases, J lost 3 bases, and 3 bases stayed unmatched. The germline CDR1 and CDR2 sequences are MNHEY and SMNVEV (reference sequence). The CDR3 DNA follows: TGTGCCAGCAGTTCCGGACTAGCGGTCTACGAGCAGTACTTC. Translated: CASSSGLAVYEQYF.

This clonotype has just a few counts. The chain combines TRBV29-1 with TRBJ2-5; D not certain. CDR1 SQVTM and CDR2 ANQGSEA come from the germline V gene. The V end was cut by 3 bases, the J end by 0 bases, with 8 bases between. The CDR3 length is 13 residues. The CDR3: CSVDLSNQETQYF. The CDR3 nucleotides read TGCAGCGTTGATCTCTCAAACCAAGAGACCCAGTACTTC. Together with reference TRBV29-1 and TRBJ2-5, the CDR3 gives the full variable domain: SAVISQKPSRDICQRGTSLTIQCQVDSQVTMMFWYRQQPGQSLTLIATANQGSEATYESGFVIDKFPISRPNLTFSTLTVSNMSPEDSSIYLCSVDLSNQETQYFGPGTRLLVL.

The V gene is TRBV24-1, the J gene TRBJ2-2; 7 bases line up with TRBD1. The CDR3 sequence is 16 residues long. Germline V gives CDR1 KGHDR, CDR2 SFDVKD. V shed 0 bases, J shed 2 bases, and the junction held 2 bases outside the gene matches. CDR3 in amino acids: CATSDLKGANTGELFF. DNA for the CDR3: TGTGCCACCAGTGATTTGAAGGGGGCAAACACCGGGGAGCTGTTTTTT.

The sample holds many counts of this clonotype. The chain recombines TRBV6-5 with TRBJ1-1; 7 nucleotides agree with TRBD1. The CDR3 covers 15 residues. Germline assignment: CDR1 MNHEY and CDR2 SVGAGI. J gave up 1 base and V 7 bases, and 9 bases lay outside the gene matches. The CDR3 sequence is CASTPQRTGNTEAFF. The DNA for the CDR3 is TGTGCCAGCACCCCCCAACGGACAGGGAACACTGAAGCTTTCTTT.

The chain recombines TRBV20-1 with TRBJ1-1; D remains unclear. V lost 2 bases and J 2 bases, leaving 12 bases between the germline ends. The germline gives CDR1 DFQATT, CDR2 SNEGSKA (reference sequence). The CDR3 runs to 14 residues. The CDR3 loop reads CSARSGGRNTEAFF. DNA of the CDR3: TGCAGTGCTAGATCCGGTGGTCGAAACACTGAAGCTTTCTTT.

Remarks on this clonotype: At one end the junction does not follow the germline gene, possibly because of a read error. The chain recombines TRBV4-2 with TRBJ1-4, with D possibly matching TRBD1 (5 bases). This CDR3 is 15 amino acids long. Germline V gives CDR1 LGHNA, CDR2 YNFKEQ. CDR3 bases: TGTGTCAGCAGCCAGAACTGGGCGGGACGTGAAAAACTGTTTTTT. Its protein product is CVSSQNWAGREKLFF.

This clonotype showed up just a few times. The chain has TRBV7-2 and TRBJ1-2; tentative D call: TRBD1 (5 bases). V dropped 0 bases and J dropped 2 bases, with 13 bases sitting between them. CDR1 and CDR2 from the germline V gene are SGHTA and FQGNSA. The CDR3 has 16 amino acids. The DNA of the CDR3 is TGTGCCAGCAGCTTAGCTCCGGGACGGACAAACTATGGCTACACCTTC. This gives the protein CASSLAPGRTNYGYTF.